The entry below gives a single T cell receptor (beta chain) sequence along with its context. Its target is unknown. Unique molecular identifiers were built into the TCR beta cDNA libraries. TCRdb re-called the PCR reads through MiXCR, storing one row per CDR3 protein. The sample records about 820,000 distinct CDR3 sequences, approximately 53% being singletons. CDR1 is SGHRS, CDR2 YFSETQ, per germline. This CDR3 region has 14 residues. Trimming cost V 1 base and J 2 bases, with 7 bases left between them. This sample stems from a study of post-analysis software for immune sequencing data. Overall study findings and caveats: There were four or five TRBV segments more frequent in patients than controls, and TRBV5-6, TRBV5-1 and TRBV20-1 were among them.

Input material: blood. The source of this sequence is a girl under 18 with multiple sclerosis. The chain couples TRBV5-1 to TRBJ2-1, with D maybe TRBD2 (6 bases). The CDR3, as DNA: TGCGCCAGCAGCTTGACGGGAGCCTACAATGAGCAGTTCTTC. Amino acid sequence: CASSLTGAYNEQFF.